The rows below give T cell receptor beta chains drawn from one sample of a study of T-cell memory formation after mild COVID-19. MiXCR, run by TCRdb on the 5' RACE reads, gives a single entry per CDR3 protein. Here the sample spans about 100,000 distinct CDR3 sequences, roughly 11% being singletons. Input material: PBMCs or a T cell subset sorted from them (not recorded which). The source of these receptors is a young man who had mild COVID-19 (a few samples of this study predate the infection). Cell type and time point are not known. CDR3s include the opening cysteine and the closing phenylalanine or tryptophan. D genes are given only for firm matches. Only part of the rows carry a size: once, few, many, or a class if the clone is expanded.

j_call	v_call	clone_size	cdr3_length	d_call	cdr3_aa	cdr3_nt
TRBJ2-7	TRBV7-8	NA	14	NA	CASSLGGLQGEQYF	TGTGCCAGCAGCTTAGGGGGCCTTCAAGGGGAGCAGTACTTC
TRBJ2-1	TRBV7-9	many	15	TRBD1	CASSPPGQGINEQFF	TGTGCCAGCAGCCCCCCGGGACAGGGGATCAATGAGCAGTTCTTC
TRBJ2-1	TRBV7-9	NA	14	NA	CASSFQVSYNEQFF	TGTGCCAGCAGCTTCCAGGTCTCCTACAATGAGCAGTTCTTC
TRBJ2-1	TRBV7-8	NA	16	TRBD2	CASSGGTSGGANEQFF	TGTGCCAGCAGCGGCGGGACTAGCGGGGGGGCCAATGAGCAGTTCTTC
TRBJ2-3	TRBV14	few	16	NA	CASSQVDRTSTDTQYF	TGTGCCAGCAGCCAAGTCGACAGGACTAGCACAGATACGCAGTATTTT
TRBJ1-2	TRBV4-3	few	17	TRBD1	CASSQEGQGRTNYGYTF	TGCGCCAGCAGCCAAGAGGGACAGGGTCGAACCAACTATGGCTACACCTTC
TRBJ1-2	TRBV7-3	NA	15	TRBD1	CASSSGQGGRDGYTF	TGTGCCAGCAGCTCAGGACAGGGAGGCCGGGATGGCTACACCTTC
TRBJ1-5	TRBV9	few	14	NA	CASSEGGGTQPQHF	TGTGCCAGCAGCGAGGGGGGGGGGACCCAGCCCCAGCATTTT
TRBJ2-2	TRBV12-3/TRBV12-4	few	15	NA	CASIPKGGDTGELFF	TGTGCCAGCATCCCGAAGGGGGGGGACACCGGGGAGCTGTTTTTT
TRBJ1-1	TRBV7-9	few	15	TRBD1	CASSLNTGANTEAFF	TGTGCCAGCAGCTTAAATACAGGGGCGAACACTGAAGCTTTCTTT
TRBJ2-1	TRBV11-2	NA	15	NA	CASSLVVALGNEQFF	TGTGCCAGCAGCTTAGTGGTAGCTCTGGGCAATGAGCAGTTCTTC
TRBJ2-3	TRBV7-3	NA	16	NA	CASSLTPSWGTDTQYF	TGTGCCAGCAGCTTAACACCTAGCTGGGGCACAGATACGCAGTATTTT
TRBJ2-1	TRBV6-4	few	15	NA	CASSGAPSSYNEQFF	TGTGCCAGCAGTGGAGCACCGAGCTCCTACAATGAGCAGTTCTTC
TRBJ2-1	TRBV11-2	NA	13	NA	CASSQNPGVEQFF	TGTGCCAGCAGCCAAAACCCAGGGGTTGAGCAGTTCTTC
TRBJ2-5	TRBV7-6	few	16	NA	CASSLGPPGSQETQYF	TGTGCCAGCAGCTTAGGGCCCCCGGGATCACAAGAGACCCAGTACTTC
TRBJ2-7	TRBV5-6	few	17	NA	CASSSQGTRVAVYEQYF	TGTGCCAGCAGCTCTCAGGGGACTCGCGTAGCTGTCTACGAGCAGTACTTC
TRBJ1-5	TRBV29-1	NA	13	NA	CSVAGGSNQPQHF	TGCAGCGTTGCGGGGGGTAGCAATCAGCCCCAGCATTTT
TRBJ2-3	TRBV12-3/TRBV12-4	few	15	TRBD2	CASTGGTRVTDTQYF	TGTGCCAGCACCGGCGGGACTAGAGTCACAGATACGCAGTATTTT
TRBJ1-2	TRBV4-3	NA	19	NA	CASSQDLGYREFPNYGYTF	TGCGCCAGCAGCCAAGATTTGGGCTACAGGGAGTTCCCTAACTATGGCTACACCTTC
TRBJ1-3	TRBV29-1	few	13	NA	CSVRAISGNTIYF	TGCAGCGTCAGGGCGATCTCTGGAAACACCATATATTTT
TRBJ2-7	TRBV20-1	few	15	TRBD2	CSASPAASGPYEQYF	TGCAGTGCGTCCCCTGCGGCTAGCGGCCCCTACGAGCAGTACTTC
TRBJ2-5	TRBV4-2	many	15	TRBD2	CASSQDSGGAETQYF	TGTGCCAGCAGCCAAGATAGCGGGGGGGCCGAGACCCAGTACTTC
TRBJ2-1	TRBV4-1	NA	14	TRBD1	CASSPGQADNEQFF	TGCGCCAGCAGCCCGGGACAGGCTGACAATGAGCAGTTCTTC
TRBJ1-1	TRBV7-9	once	13	NA	CASSLDDSTEAFF	TGTGCCAGCAGCTTAGACGATAGCACTGAAGCTTTCTTT
TRBJ2-1	TRBV12-3/TRBV12-4	many	13	NA	CASSRGPYNEQFF	TGTGCCAGCAGCCGGGGACCCTACAATGAGCAGTTCTTC
TRBJ2-2	TRBV4-1	NA	11	NA	CASESTGELFF	TGCGCCAGCGAATCCACCGGGGAGCTGTTTTTT
TRBJ1-5	TRBV7-2	few	14	NA	CASSLAGGDQPQHF	TGTGCCAGCAGCTTAGCGGGGGGCGATCAGCCCCAGCATTTT
TRBJ2-2	TRBV11-2	NA	15	NA	CASSLSPSNTGELFF	TGTGCCAGCAGCTTAAGTCCTTCCAACACCGGGGAGCTGTTTTTT
TRBJ1-2	TRBV27	NA	13	NA	CASSYGGDYGYTF	TGTGCCAGCAGTTATGGGGGGGACTATGGCTACACCTTC
TRBJ2-5	TRBV6-2/TRBV6-3	NA	12	NA	CASSYPEETQYF	TGTGCCAGCAGTTACCCGGAAGAGACCCAGTACTTC
TRBJ2-2	TRBV27	few	12	NA	CASSLVAGELFF	TGTGCCAGCAGTTTGGTCGCCGGGGAGCTGTTTTTT
TRBJ2-7	TRBV12-3/TRBV12-4	few	14	NA	CASTRGGRPYEQYF	TGTGCCAGCACCCGGGGTGGCCGTCCCTACGAGCAGTACTTC
TRBJ1-1	TRBV5-1	NA	14	NA	CASSFRGLWTEAFF	TGCGCCAGCAGCTTTAGGGGGTTATGGACTGAAGCTTTCTTT
TRBJ2-2	TRBV7-2	many	18	NA	CASSPPRGEVRNTGELFF	TGTGCCAGCAGCCCGCCGAGAGGGGAGGTTCGAAACACCGGGGAGCTGTTTTTT
TRBJ2-7	TRBV4-3	NA	15	NA	CASSLTLYGTAEQYF	TGCGCCAGCAGCCTAACACTATACGGGACTGCCGAGCAGTACTTC
TRBJ2-2	TRBV7-6	few	16	TRBD2	CASSSGLAANTGELFF	TGTGCCAGCAGCTCGGGACTAGCAGCGAACACCGGGGAGCTGTTTTTT
TRBJ2-7	TRBV6-1	NA	15	TRBD1	CASSGRTGYNPEQYF	TGTGCCAGCAGTGGGAGGACAGGGTATAACCCCGAGCAGTACTTC
TRBJ1-5	TRBV7-8	few	15	NA	CASSSKMSSNQPQHF	TGTGCCAGCAGCTCGAAGATGTCCAGCAATCAGCCCCAGCATTTT
TRBJ1-1	TRBV7-6	few	17	NA	CASSPTFIMRGNTEAFF	TGTGCCAGCAGCCCAACCTTTATTATGCGGGGGAACACTGAAGCTTTCTTT
TRBJ2-3	TRBV27	few	16	TRBD1	CASSLDRDRRTDTQYF	TGTGCCAGCAGTCTGGACCGGGACAGACGCACAGATACGCAGTATTTT
TRBJ2-1	TRBV12-3/TRBV12-4	NA	13	NA	CATGGGFYNEQFF	TGTGCCACCGGTGGGGGGTTCTACAATGAGCAGTTCTTC
TRBJ1-3	TRBV27	few	15	NA	CASSLYGEAGNTIYF	TGTGCCAGCAGTTTATACGGGGAGGCCGGAAACACCATATATTTT
TRBJ2-1	TRBV19	NA	10	NA	CASRGSEQFF	TGTGCCAGTAGAGGCTCTGAGCAGTTCTTC
TRBJ2-3	TRBV3-1	NA	14	NA	CASSQGPLTDTQYF	TGTGCCAGCAGCCAAGGGCCTCTCACAGATACGCAGTATTTT
TRBJ2-1	TRBV7-6	NA	12	TRBD1	CASSLDRAEQFF	TGTGCCAGCAGCCTCGACAGGGCTGAGCAGTTCTTC
TRBJ1-2	TRBV6-6	few	18	TRBD1	CASSYHSGTGLANYGYTF	TGTGCCAGCAGTTACCATTCCGGGACAGGCCTTGCTAACTATGGCTACACCTTC
TRBJ1-2	TRBV20-1	NA	14	NA	CSARGWDEDYGYTF	TGCAGTGCTAGAGGCTGGGACGAGGACTATGGCTACACCTTC
TRBJ2-1	TRBV7-3	few	15	TRBD2	CASSLKAGVSDEQFF	TGTGCCAGCAGCTTAAAAGCGGGGGTGTCTGATGAGCAGTTCTTC
TRBJ2-4	TRBV19	few	12	NA	CASTSSKNIQYF	TGTGCCAGTACAAGTTCCAAAAACATTCAGTACTTC
TRBJ2-2	TRBV5-1	many	16	NA	CASSLVRHIQTGELFF	TGCGCCAGCAGCTTGGTTCGGCATATTCAAACCGGGGAGCTGTTTTTT
TRBJ2-1	TRBV20-1	NA	14	NA	CSARTRRVYNEQFF	TGCAGTGCTAGAACCCGACGGGTCTACAATGAGCAGTTCTTC
TRBJ2-7	TRBV5-4	NA	13	NA	CASSLLPLREQYF	TGTGCCAGCAGCTTGTTGCCGCTTCGCGAGCAGTACTTC